This T cell receptor (beta chain) was sequenced in a study of blood T cell repertoires in COVID-19. Those who participated ranged in age from 18 to 89 years and resided in about two dozen US areas. Sequenced by immunoSEQ multiplex PCR; TCRdb stores in-frame clones only, minus some. The sample consists of approximately 300,000 clones, roughly 90% of them appearing once. The sequenced material came from PBMCs or T cells enriched from blood (not recorded which). The source of this sequence is a woman aged 30 to 39 who had recovered from COVID-19.

The CDR3 spells CASSTHRDRGLLDGYTF. As DNA, the CDR3 is TGTGCCAGCAGCACTCACCGGGACAGGGGTCTTTTGGATGGCTACACCTTC. This chain links TRBV11-2 with TRBJ1-2, with 10 bases identical to TRBD1. CDR3 length equals 17 residues. V lost 5 bases and J lost 6; bases outside the gene matches: 15. Germline loops: CDR1 SGHAT, CDR2 FQNNGV.